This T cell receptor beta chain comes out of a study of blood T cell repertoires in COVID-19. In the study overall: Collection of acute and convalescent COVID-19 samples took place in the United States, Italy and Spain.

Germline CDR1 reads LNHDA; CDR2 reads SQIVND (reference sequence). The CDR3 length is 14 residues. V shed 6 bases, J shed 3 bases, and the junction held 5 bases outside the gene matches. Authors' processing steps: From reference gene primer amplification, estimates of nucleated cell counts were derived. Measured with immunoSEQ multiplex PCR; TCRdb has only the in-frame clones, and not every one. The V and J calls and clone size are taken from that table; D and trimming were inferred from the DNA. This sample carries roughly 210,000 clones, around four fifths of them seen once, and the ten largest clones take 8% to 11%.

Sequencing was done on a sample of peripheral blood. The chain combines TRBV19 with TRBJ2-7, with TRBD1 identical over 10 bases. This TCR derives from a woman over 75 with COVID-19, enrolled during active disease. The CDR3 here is CASRVGQGNYEQYF. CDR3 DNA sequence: TGTGCCAGTAGGGTGGGACAGGGGAACTACGAGCAGTACTTC.